The 8 T cell receptor beta chains in this list originate from one sample, sequenced in a study of T-cell reconstitution after alpha-beta-depleted transplantation in children. TCRbeta library preparation incorporated unique molecular identifiers. TCRdb reprocessed the PCR reads via MiXCR and lists one record per CDR3 protein. The repertoire includes about 290,000 distinct CDR3 sequences, around 9.1% of them detected once, and over 6% sits in the top ten. The sequencing here drew on PBMCs, taken before TCRalphabeta/CD19-depleted stem cell transplant. These receptor sequences come from a boy under two years old with acute myeloid leukemia, due to receive a stem cell transplant.

The chain uses TRBV7-6 and TRBJ2-3, with a tentative D call TRBD2 (6 bases). CDR3 size: 18 residues. V was clipped by 1 base and J by 6 bases, with 23 bases between them. Germline CDR1 reads SGHVS; CDR2 reads FNYEAQ. The DNA of the CDR3 is TGTGCCAGCAGCTTAGTACCCCCCGGGACTGGGTTCAGCGATACGCAGTATTTT. As protein: CASSLVPPGTGFSDTQYF.

This clonotype was seen ten or more times. The rearrangement uses TRBV20-1 and TRBJ1-1; D is unclear. Per germline, CDR1 DFQATT and CDR2 SNEGSKA (reference sequence). The CDR3 length is 11 residues. V lost 1 base to trimming and J lost 8 bases, with 8 bases between them. CDR3 nucleotides: TGCAGTGCTAGAGGTGCGGGAGAAGCTTTCTTT. This translates into CSARGAGEAFF.

At least ten counts were recorded for this clonotype. The rearrangement links TRBV27 to TRBJ2-1; no clear D. The germline CDR1 and CDR2 sequences are MNHEY and SMNVEV (reference sequence). The V gene lost 7 bases and the J gene lost 8 bases, with 21 bases spanning the gap. CDR3 length: 15 residues. CDR3: CASTGSRAPKDEQFF. CDR3 nucleotide sequence: TGTGCCAGCACTGGCAGCCGGGCTCCCAAAGATGAGCAGTTCTTC.

There are many counts of this clonotype. This chain joins TRBV29-1 and TRBJ1-2, with D uncertain. The CDR3 is made up of 11 amino acids. V was pared by 3 bases and J by 14 bases, with 16 bases between. Germline CDR1 is SQVTM and CDR2 is ANQGSEA. The CDR3 sequence is CSVDGVSRITF. CDR3 DNA sequence: TGCAGCGTTGATGGGGTCTCTAGGATAACCTTC. Variable domain in full (rest from reference TRBV29-1 and TRBJ1-2): SAVISQKPSRDICQRGTSLTIQCQVDSQVTMMFWYRQQPGQSLTLIATANQGSEATYESGFVIDKFPISRPNLTFSTLTVSNMSPEDSSIYLCSVDGVSRITFGSGTRLTVV.

Only a few counts were recorded for this clonotype. The V and J genes are TRBV30 and TRBJ2-2; D is undetermined. Trimming took off 3 bases at V and 6 bases at J, with 14 bases between the two ends. The germline CDR1 and CDR2 sequences are GTSNPN and SVGIG (reference sequence). The CDR3 extends over 14 amino acids. The CDR3 sequence: CAWSTGLFAGELFF. CDR3 DNA sequence: TGTGCCTGGAGCACCGGGCTCTTTGCCGGGGAGCTGTTTTTT.

The table lists this clonotype with many counts. V gene TRBV10-3 combines with J gene TRBJ2-3; tentative D call: TRBD1 (5 bases). In germline, CDR1 is ENHRY, CDR2 SYGVKD. The CDR3 totals 13 residues. Trimming took 3 bases from V and 5 from J, leaving 9 bases between them. In DNA, the CDR3 is TGTGCCATCAGTGACGCCCAGGGAGATACGCAGTATTTT. Residues: CAISDAQGDTQYF.

This clonotype has at least ten counts. The V and J genes are TRBV20-1 and TRBJ2-3, with a possible D match to TRBD2 (6 bases). CDR1 is DFQATT, CDR2 SNEGSKA, per germline (reference sequence). This CDR3 has 14 amino acids. Trimming shortened V by 5 bases and J by 0 bases, and 12 bases separated the two germline ends. For the CDR3, the DNA is TGCAGTGCTCCGGGTAGCGGAAGCACAGATACGCAGTATTTT. It specifies CSAPGSGSTDTQYF.

Concerning this clonotype: This may be a read error: a much more frequent sequence differs by one nucleotide. It is likely a read error, because the conserved phenylalanine at the end of the CDR3 is missing. The rearrangement joins TRBV5-1 to TRBJ2-7; the D call may be TRBD1 or TRBD2 (5 bases each). Trimming removed 0 bases from V and 2 bases from J, with 15 bases in between. The germline CDR1 and CDR2 sequences are SGHRS and YFSETQ. The CDR3 length is 16 residues. CDR3 in amino acids: CASSLGNRDATYEQYC. The CDR3 coding sequence is TGCGCCAGCAGCTTGGGTAATAGGGACGCAACCTACGAGCAGTACTGC.